The 14 T cell receptor beta chains reported below all come from one sample, sequenced in a study of patients and donors after allogeneic stem cell transplantation. MiXCR, run by TCRdb on the RT-PCR reads, gives a single entry per CDR3 protein. The data show 900,000 to 1,000,000 distinct CDR3 sequences, about a sixth seen once. Sequenced: blood, either unsorted or a sorted T cell fraction (not recorded which). The receptors derive from a human donor who was either an allogeneic HSCT recipient or a stem cell or donor lymphocyte infusion donor (not recorded which). It is not recorded whose cells these are; they may come from a transplant donor.

The rearrangement joins TRBV7-2 to TRBJ2-1; 12 bases agree with TRBD1. The CDR3 extends over 15 amino acids. V shed 5 bases and J 8 bases; nucleotides not matched to a gene: 7. The V gene's germline CDR1 is SGHTA and CDR2 FQGNSA. CDR3 sequence (DNA): TGTGCCAGCAGCCCAGGTGGGACAGGGGGCCATGAGCAGTTCTTC. Residues: CASSPGGTGGHEQFF.

This clonotype appeared many times. The chain joins TRBV11-2 to TRBJ2-5; D not certain. V shed 4 bases and J shed 0 bases, with 12 bases lying between them. This CDR3 is 15 amino acids long. Germline values: CDR1 SGHAT, CDR2 FQNNGV. The CDR3 nucleotides are TGTGCCAGCAGCTCCCACGGCCGGTACCAAGAGACCCAGTACTTC. Its translation: CASSSHGRYQETQYF.

This clonotype was detected a few times. The chain links TRBV18 to TRBJ1-1, with D unresolved. The CDR3 contains 13 residues. Germline assignment: CDR1 KGHSH and CDR2 LQKENI. Trimming removed 2 bases from V and 2 bases from J, with 6 bases in between. The CDR3: CASSPGFNTEAFF. CDR3 DNA: TGTGCCAGCTCACCAGGGTTTAACACTGAAGCTTTCTTT.

The chain is built from TRBV3-1 and TRBJ2-1; no clear D gene. The CDR3 sequence is 17 residues long. V dropped 0 bases and J dropped 6 bases, with 18 bases sitting between them. Germline V CDR1 and CDR2: LGHDT, YNNKEL (reference sequence). In nucleotides, the CDR3 is TGTGCCAGCAGCCAAGATGTAAAGGCGGCCGGAAGCAATGAGCAGTTCTTC. Its protein is CASSQDVKAAGSNEQFF.

This chain's CDR3 is CASSLGGDGNTIYF. CDR3 DNA: TGTGCCAGCAGCTTAGGAGGGGATGGAAACACCATATATTTT. The chain recombines TRBV7-9 with TRBJ1-3; D is perhaps TRBD1 (5 bases). Germline V CDR1 and CDR2: SEHNR, FQNEAQ (reference sequence). The CDR3 totals 14 residues. Trimming took 1 base from V and 3 from J, leaving 7 bases between them.

This clonotype was observed many times. The chain recombines TRBV12-3 or TRBV12-4 with TRBJ2-7; D is perhaps TRBD1 (5 bases). The V end lost 6 bases, the J end lost 4 bases, and 19 bases lay between the germline ends. The CDR3 extends over 15 amino acids. The CDR3 DNA is TGTGCCAGCAGACCCAGGGAATCCCCTAATTACGAGCAGTACTTC. This sequence encodes CASRPRESPNYEQYF.

The genes are TRBV4-1 and TRBJ2-6; D uncertain. Trimming took off 7 bases at V and 5 bases at J, with 12 bases between the two ends. CDR3 length: 14 amino acids. Germline V gene lookup returns CDR1 MGHRA and CDR2 YSYEKL. CDR3 amino acids: CASKSVLRANVLTF. CDR3 DNA sequence: TGCGCCAGCAAATCTGTCCTTAGGGCCAACGTCCTGACTTTC.

This clonotype was found a few times. The chain recombines TRBV6-1 with TRBJ1-3; 11 positions agree with TRBD1. The CDR3 contains 18 residues. Germline V gene sequence: CDR1 MNHNS, CDR2 SASEGT. V dropped 5 bases and J dropped 0; count of bases not matched to a gene: 9. In DNA form, the CDR3 reads TGTGCCAGCAGTACCCCGGGACAGGGGGTAAGCTCTGGAAACACCATATATTTT. This sequence encodes CASSTPGQGVSSGNTIYF.

This clonotype was observed a handful of times. The chain employs TRBV20-1 and TRBJ1-3; no firm D call. CDR1 is DFQATT, CDR2 SNEGSKA, per germline (reference sequence). V lost 5 bases and J 0 bases, leaving 11 bases between the germline ends. The CDR3 is made up of 14 amino acids. The CDR3 sequence is CSAPDGSSGNTIYF. CDR3 nucleotides: TGCAGTGCTCCTGACGGATCCTCTGGAAACACCATATATTTT.

The chain is built from TRBV2 and TRBJ1-1; TRBD1 matches at 9 bases. V shed 4 bases, J shed 3 bases, and the junction held 3 bases outside the gene matches. The germline gives CDR1 SNHLY, CDR2 FYNNEI. The CDR3 has 14 amino acids. In DNA, the CDR3 is TGTGCCAGCAGTGGGGGACAGGGCCACACTGAAGCTTTCTTT. Protein: CASSGGQGHTEAFF.

The sample holds a few counts of this clonotype. V gene TRBV20-1 combines with J gene TRBJ1-3; D possibly corresponds to TRBD1 (5 bases). In germline, CDR1 is DFQATT, CDR2 SNEGSKA (reference sequence). The CDR3 runs 12 residues. Between the trimmed V and J ends, which lost 3 bases and 8 bases, there was a span of 11 bases. In nucleotides, the CDR3 is TGCAGTGCTAGCCGGGGCGGGGACACCATATATTTT. Translating gives CSASRGGDTIYF.

This clonotype appeared a few times. This chain joins TRBV7-9 and TRBJ2-5; tentative D call: TRBD2 (6 bases). In germline, CDR1 is SEHNR, CDR2 FQNEAQ (reference sequence). Between the trimmed V and J ends, which lost 5 bases and 7 bases, there was a span of 17 bases. This CDR3 has 14 amino acids. The CDR3 sequence: CASSPGTDIATQYF. As DNA, the CDR3 is TGTGCCAGCAGCCCTGGGACTGACATCGCGACCCAGTACTTC.

The chain recombines TRBV24-1 with TRBJ2-3; D perhaps matches TRBD2 (5 bases). This CDR3 comprises 14 residues. The ends were cut back, 3 bases at V and 9 bases at J, with 15 bases in the middle. CDR1 and CDR2 (germline): KGHDR, SFDVKD. CDR3 sequence: CATSDEVAGRTQYF. The CDR3 nucleotides are TGTGCCACCAGTGATGAGGTCGCGGGTCGGACGCAGTATTTT.

This chain joins TRBV9 and TRBJ1-5; D gene uncertain. There are 15 residues in the CDR3. V was pared by 4 bases and J by 1 base, with 12 bases between. The germline V gene has CDR1 SGDLS and CDR2 YYNGEE. CDR3 amino acids: CASSLAGLSNQPQHF. In DNA, the CDR3 is TGTGCCAGCAGCTTAGCCGGGTTAAGCAATCAGCCCCAGCATTTT.